This note documents a single TCR beta chain sequence. Its antigen is unknown. Here immunoSEQ multiplex PCR was the method, and the copy in TCRdb shows in-frame clones only, minus some. The data show about 150,000 clones, with around 87% seen just once and roughly 9.7% held by the top ten. The data were taken from a study of T cell responses to AZD1222 COVID-19 vaccine. Whole-study results and caveats: As reported, nearly half of all spike-specific TCRs target variant regions that are unmutated. Mapped onto spike, vaccine-associated CD4 TCRs spanned it and were dominant at 160-218 and 743-854. Clonal diversity was possibly underestimated; the donors were predominantly white British and more often female. The repertoires were collected only after the peak T cell response.

The ends were cut back, 6 bases at V and 6 bases at J, with 6 bases in the middle. Germline V lookup: CDR1 LGHDT, CDR2 YNNKEL (reference sequence). The CDR3 is 12 residues long. Here the sequenced sample was peripheral blood, taken 28 days after the second AZD1222 dose. The V gene is TRBV3-1 (or the pseudogene TRBV3-2), the J gene TRBJ1-6, with D unresolved. This clonotype was obtained from an adult who received the AZD1222 COVID-19 vaccine. CDR3 bases: TGTGCCAGCAGGGGCGGTAATTCACCCCTCCACTTT. Translating gives CASRGGNSPLHF.